Sequencing of this TCR beta chain was carried out in a study of blood T cell repertoires in COVID-19. Overall study context: There were acute and convalescent COVID-19 samples, and they came from the United States, Italy and Spain. From T cells, B-cell-depleted T cells, or PBMCs came the material, which was cDNA or gDNA.

This CDR3 contains 15 residues. V lost 0 bases, J lost 3 bases, and 13 bases lay in between. Germline V lookup: CDR1 SGDLS, CDR2 YYNGEE. In the authors' workflow: Cell counts per sample came from amplifying reference gene primers. The method was immunoSEQ multiplex PCR; TCRdb's version includes in-frame clones alone and lacks a portion of them. V, J and clone size are taken as reported in that table, and D and trimming were inferred from the DNA itself. The sample contains 200,000 to 250,000 clones, about nine tenths of which appear only once. The sample consisted of peripheral blood. The chain recombines TRBV9 with TRBJ2-7, with D perhaps TRBD1 (5 bases). The source of this sequence is a man in his 70s with acute or convalescent COVID-19. CDR3 DNA: TGTGCCAGCAGCGTAGGGGGCCAGGGCGACTACGAGCAGTACTTC. This codes for CASSVGGQGDYEQYF.